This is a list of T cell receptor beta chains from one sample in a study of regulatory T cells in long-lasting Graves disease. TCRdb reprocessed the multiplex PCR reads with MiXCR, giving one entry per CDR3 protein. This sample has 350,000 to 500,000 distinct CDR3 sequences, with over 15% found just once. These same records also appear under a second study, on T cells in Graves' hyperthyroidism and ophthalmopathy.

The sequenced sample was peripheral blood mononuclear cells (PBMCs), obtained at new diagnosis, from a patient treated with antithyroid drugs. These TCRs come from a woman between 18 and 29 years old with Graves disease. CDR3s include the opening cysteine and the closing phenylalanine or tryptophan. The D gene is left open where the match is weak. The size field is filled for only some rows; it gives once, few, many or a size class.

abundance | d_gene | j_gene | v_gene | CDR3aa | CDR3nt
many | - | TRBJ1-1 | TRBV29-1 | CSVLPGAENTEAFF | TGCAGCGTTCTTCCTGGGGCCGAAAACACTGAAGCTTTCTTT
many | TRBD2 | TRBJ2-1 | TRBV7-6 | CASSLESTSAYNEQFF | TGTGCCAGCAGCTTAGAATCGACTAGCGCGTACAATGAGCAGTTCTTC
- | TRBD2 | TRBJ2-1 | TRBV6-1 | CASSTEREPYNEQFF | TGTGCCAGCAGTACCGAGCGGGAACCCTACAATGAGCAGTTCTTC
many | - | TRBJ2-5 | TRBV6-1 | CASGGTAQETQYF | TGTGCCAGCGGAGGGACAGCTCAAGAGACCCAGTACTTC
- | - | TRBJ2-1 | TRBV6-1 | CATSITGYNEQFF | TGTGCCACCAGCATAACGGGCTACAATGAGCAGTTCTTC
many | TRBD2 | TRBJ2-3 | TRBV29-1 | CSVILAGGPGTDTQYF | TGCAGCGTTATTTTAGCGGGAGGGCCCGGCACAGATACGCAGTATTTT
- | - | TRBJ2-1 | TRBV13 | CASSVAFTGLYNEQFF | TGTGCCAGCAGCGTAGCTTTTACAGGGCTTTACAATGAGCAGTTCTTC
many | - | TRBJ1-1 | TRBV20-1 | CSARDLSAMNTEAFF | TGCAGTGCTAGAGATCTGTCGGCCATGAACACTGAAGCTTTCTTT
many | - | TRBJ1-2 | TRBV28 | CASSRGWGRGYTF | TGTGCCAGCAGCCGCGGGTGGGGGCGAGGCTACACCTTC
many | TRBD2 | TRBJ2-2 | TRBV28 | CASSLIPLRGGRTYYTGELFF | TGTGCCAGCAGTTTAATCCCCCTGCGGGGCGGGAGGACCTACTACACCGGGGAGCTGTTTTTT
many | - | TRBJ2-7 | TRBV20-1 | CSAIRDLYEQYF | TGCAGTGCTATTCGGGACCTCTACGAGCAGTACTTC
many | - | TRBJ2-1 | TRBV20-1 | CSARDPPAYNEQFF | TGCAGTGCACGAGACCCCCCCGCTTACAATGAGCAGTTCTTC
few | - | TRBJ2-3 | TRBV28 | CASSLRTASTDTQYF | TGTGCCAGCAGTTTACGTACAGCTAGCACAGATACGCAGTATTTT
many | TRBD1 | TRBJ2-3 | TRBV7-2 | CASSSGDRTDTQYF | TGTGCCAGCAGCTCCGGGGACAGGACAGATACGCAGTATTTT
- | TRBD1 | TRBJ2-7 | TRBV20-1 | CSARTGQGGYEQYF | TGCAGTGCTAGGACGGGACAGGGGGGCTACGAGCAGTACTTC
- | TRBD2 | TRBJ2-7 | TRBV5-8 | CASSLETSGSNEQYF | TGTGCCAGCAGCTTGGAAACTAGCGGGAGCAACGAGCAGTACTTC
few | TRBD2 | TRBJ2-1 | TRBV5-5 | CASSKDGTSGRGNEQFF | TGTGCCAGCAGCAAAGATGGGACTAGCGGGAGGGGAAATGAGCAGTTCTTC
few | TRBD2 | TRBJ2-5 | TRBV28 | CASSFIGGAVGETQYF | TGTGCCAGCAGTTTTATCGGGGGGGCAGTGGGAGAGACCCAGTACTTC
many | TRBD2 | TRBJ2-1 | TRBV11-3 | CASSPPRGGAGGILWDEQFF | TGTGCCAGCAGCCCACCCCGAGGTGGAGCGGGAGGGATTTTATGGGATGAGCAGTTCTTC
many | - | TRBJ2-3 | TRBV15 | CATSRESTGSDTQYF | TGTGCCACCAGCAGAGAGTCAACAGGGTCAGATACGCAGTATTTT
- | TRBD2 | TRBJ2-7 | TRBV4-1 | CASSQDRAGDPHEQYF | TGCGCCAGCAGCCAAGATCGAGCGGGAGATCCCCACGAGCAGTACTTC
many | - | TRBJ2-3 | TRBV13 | CASSSSDKGLQYF | TGTGCCAGCAGCTCATCCGATAAAGGCTTGCAGTATTTT
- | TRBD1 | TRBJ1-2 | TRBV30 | CAWRRGPGGYTF | TGTGCCTGGAGGAGGGGGCCGGGAGGCTACACCTTC
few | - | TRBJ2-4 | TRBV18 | CASSPGGPAGNIQYF | TGTGCCAGCTCACCGGGGGGGCCCGCCGGGAACATTCAGTACTTC
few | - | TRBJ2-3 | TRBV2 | CASGEGTDTQYF | TGTGCCAGCGGTGAAGGCACAGATACGCAGTATTTT
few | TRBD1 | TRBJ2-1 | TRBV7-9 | CASSPTTGWNEQFF | TGTGCCAGCAGCCCAACGACAGGGTGGAATGAGCAGTTCTTC
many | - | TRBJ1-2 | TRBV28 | CASSQTENYGYTF | TGTGCCAGCAGTCAGACAGAGAACTATGGCTACACCTTC
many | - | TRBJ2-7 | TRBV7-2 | CASSLGSQIAHYEQYF | TGTGCCAGCAGCTTAGGTAGCCAGATCGCCCACTACGAGCAGTACTTC
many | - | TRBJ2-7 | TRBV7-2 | CASSSQGITGEQYF | TGTGCCAGCAGCTCACAGGGAATTACGGGGGAGCAGTACTTC
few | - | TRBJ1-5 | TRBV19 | CASSIIGSGNQPQHF | TGTGCCAGTAGTATTATTGGGTCCGGCAATCAGCCCCAGCATTTT
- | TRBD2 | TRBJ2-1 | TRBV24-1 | CATSDTSGKYNEQFF | TGTGCCACCAGTGATACTAGCGGAAAGTACAATGAGCAGTTCTTC
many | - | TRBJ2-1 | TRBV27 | CASSLASGQRNEQFF | TGTGCCAGCAGTTTAGCAAGCGGGCAGAGAAATGAGCAGTTCTTC
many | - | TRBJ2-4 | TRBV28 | CASSLPGVSKNIQYF | TGTGCCAGCAGTCTCCCAGGGGTTTCCAAAAACATTCAGTACTTC
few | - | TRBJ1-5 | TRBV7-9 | CASSPRPGMVDSNQPQHF | TGTGCCAGCAGCCCCCGGCCAGGGATGGTCGATAGCAATCAGCCCCAGCATTTT
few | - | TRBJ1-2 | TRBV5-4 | CASSPKRTVDGYTF | TGTGCCAGCAGCCCCAAACGGACGGTGGATGGCTACACCTTC
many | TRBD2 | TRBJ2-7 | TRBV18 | CASSDSGFTYEQYF | TGTGCCAGCTCGGATAGCGGGTTTACCTACGAGCAGTACTTC
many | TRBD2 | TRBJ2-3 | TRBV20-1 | CSAQSRGGHREDTQYF | TGCAGTGCTCAAAGTCGGGGAGGGCATAGAGAGGATACGCAGTATTTT
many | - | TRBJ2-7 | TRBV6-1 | CASKTTLSSYEQYF | TGTGCCAGCAAGACGACTCTTAGCTCCTACGAGCAGTACTTC
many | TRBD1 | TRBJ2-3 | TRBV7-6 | CASSLKTGGAVTYF | TGTGCCAGCAGCTTGAAGACAGGGGGGGCCGTAACGTATTTT
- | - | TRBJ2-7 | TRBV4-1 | CASSQVANYEQYF | TGCGCCAGCAGCCAAGTGGCCAACTACGAGCAGTACTTC
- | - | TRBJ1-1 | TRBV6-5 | CASSYSQRKNTEAFF | TGTGCCAGCAGTTACTCGCAGCGGAAGAACACTGAAGCTTTCTTT
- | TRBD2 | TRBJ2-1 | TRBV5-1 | CASSLGLAGIYNEQFF | TGCGCCAGCAGCTTGGGACTAGCGGGCATCTACAATGAGCAGTTCTTC
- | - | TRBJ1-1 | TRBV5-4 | CASSLDEGAEAFF | TGTGCCAGCAGCTTGGACGAAGGAGCTGAAGCTTTCTTT
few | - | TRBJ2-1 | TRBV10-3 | CAIKPGPVVNEQFF | TGTGCCATCAAACCGGGACCGGTAGTTAATGAGCAGTTCTTC
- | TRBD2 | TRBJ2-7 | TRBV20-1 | CSARGGRPFYEQYF | TGCAGTGCTAGAGGCGGGAGGCCTTTCTACGAGCAGTACTTT
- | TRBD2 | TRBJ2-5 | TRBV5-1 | CASSLGLLADNQETQYF | TGCGCCAGCAGCTTGGGCCTACTAGCGGACAACCAAGAGACCCAGTACTTC
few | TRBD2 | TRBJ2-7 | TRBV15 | CATSRGLTSGSYEQYF | TGTGCCACCAGCAGAGGATTAACAAGCGGGAGCTACGAGCAGTACTTC
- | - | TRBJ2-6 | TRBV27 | CASSSPMKVRGANVLTF | TGTGCCAGCAGTTCCCCAATGAAGGTGAGGGGGGCCAACGTCCTGACTTTC
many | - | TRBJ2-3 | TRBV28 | CASSLTGTSTDTQYF | TGTGCCAGCAGTTTAACCGGGACTAGCACAGATACGCAGTATTTT
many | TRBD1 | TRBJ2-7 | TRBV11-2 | CASSPTRQGRYEQYF | TGTGCCAGCAGTCCGACTCGACAGGGGAGATACGAGCAGTACTTC
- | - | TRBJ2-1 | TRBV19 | CASSVRYNEQFF | TGTGCCAGTAGTGTTAGATACAATGAGCAGTTCTTC
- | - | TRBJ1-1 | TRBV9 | CASSANNLNTEAFF | TGTGCCAGCAGCGCGAACAACCTGAACACTGAAGCTTTCTTT
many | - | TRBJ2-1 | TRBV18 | CASSPQVSFYNEQFF | TGTGCCAGCTCACCACAGGTGAGTTTCTACAATGAGCAGTTCTTC
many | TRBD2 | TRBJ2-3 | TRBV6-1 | CASRARFLAGGSTDTQYF | TGTGCCAGCAGAGCTCGCTTCTTGGCGGGGGGTAGCACAGATACGCAGTATTTT
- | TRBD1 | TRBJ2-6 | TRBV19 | CASTGGGSGANVLTF | TGTGCCAGCACAGGGGGCGGGTCTGGGGCCAACGTCCTGACTTTC
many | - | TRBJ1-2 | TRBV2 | CASSEAAGVYGYTF | TGTGCCAGCAGTGAAGCTGCAGGGGTCTATGGCTACACCTTC
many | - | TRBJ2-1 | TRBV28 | CASTTMDRGRYEQFF | TGTGCCAGCACCACGATGGATCGGGGAAGGTATGAGCAGTTCTTC
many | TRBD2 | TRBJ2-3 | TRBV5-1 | CASSFSGTGDTQYF | TGCGCCAGCAGCTTTAGCGGGACGGGAGATACGCAGTATTTT